Below, one T cell receptor (beta chain) is given with its context. Its specificity is unknown. The sample originates from a study of T cell repertoires in cytomegalovirus infection. Whole-study context: Both recently identified HLA-C-restricted and well-studied HLA-B-restricted CMV epitopes were used in the study. Matching HLA type, along with CMV infection, was indicated by public TCR beta signatures. Broader study findings: The response measured ex vivo was dominated by TCR beta clonotypes (HLA-C-restricted and CMV-specific).

TCRdb ran MiXCR on the reads and lists one entry per CDR3 protein. The sample includes hundreds of thousands of distinct CDR3 sequences, around 32% of them seen just once. Germline V gives CDR1 SGHDN, CDR2 FVKESK. The V and J ends lost 0 bases and 0 bases respectively, with 8 bases between them. The length of the CDR3 is 15 residues. V and J are TRBV14 and TRBJ1-1; D is undetermined. The TCR was taken from a human donor in good health (CMV status not recorded). Some clones in this sample may be carry-over from other donors' samples. The sequenced sample was cultured CD8+ T cells from PBMCs, obtained from culture after CMV antigen stimulation. This CDR3 reads CASSQDFLMNTEAFF. The DNA of the CDR3 is TGTGCCAGCAGCCAAGATTTCCTTATGAACACTGAAGCTTTCTTT.